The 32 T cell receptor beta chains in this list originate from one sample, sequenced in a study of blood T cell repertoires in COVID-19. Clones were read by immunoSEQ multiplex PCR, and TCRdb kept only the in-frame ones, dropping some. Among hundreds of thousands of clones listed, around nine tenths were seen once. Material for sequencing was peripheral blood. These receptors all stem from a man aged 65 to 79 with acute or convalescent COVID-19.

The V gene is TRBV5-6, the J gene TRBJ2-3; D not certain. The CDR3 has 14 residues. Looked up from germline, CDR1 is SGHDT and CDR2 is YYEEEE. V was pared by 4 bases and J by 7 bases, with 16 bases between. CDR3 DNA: TGTGCCAGCAGCCCGAATAGTGGCGGATATACGCAGTATTTT. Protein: CASSPNSGGYTQYF.

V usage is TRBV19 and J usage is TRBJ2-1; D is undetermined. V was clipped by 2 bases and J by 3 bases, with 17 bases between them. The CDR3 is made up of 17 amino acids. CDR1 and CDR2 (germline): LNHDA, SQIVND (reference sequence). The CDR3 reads CASSIKTVLKFYNEQFF. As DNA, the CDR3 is TGTGCCAGTAGTATAAAAACCGTCCTAAAGTTCTACAATGAGCAGTTCTTC.

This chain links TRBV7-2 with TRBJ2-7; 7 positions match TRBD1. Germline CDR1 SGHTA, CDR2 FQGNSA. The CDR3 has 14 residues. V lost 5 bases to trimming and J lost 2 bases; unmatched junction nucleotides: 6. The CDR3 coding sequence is TGTGCCAGCAGCCGCTGGACAGGTCCCTACGAGCAGTACTTC. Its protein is CASSRWTGPYEQYF.

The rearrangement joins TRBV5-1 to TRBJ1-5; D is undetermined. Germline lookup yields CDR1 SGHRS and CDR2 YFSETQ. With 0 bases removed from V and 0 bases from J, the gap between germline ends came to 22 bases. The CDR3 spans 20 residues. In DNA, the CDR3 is TGCGCCAGCAGCTTGGCCAATCACCGAAGTCGTCACTATAGCAATCAGCCCCAGCATTTT. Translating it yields CASSLANHRSRHYSNQPQHF.

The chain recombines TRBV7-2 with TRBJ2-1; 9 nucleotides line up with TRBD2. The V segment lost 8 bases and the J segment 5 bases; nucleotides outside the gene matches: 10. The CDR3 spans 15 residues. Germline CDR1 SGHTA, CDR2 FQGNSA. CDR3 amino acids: CASLVSGRINNEQFF. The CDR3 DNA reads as TGTGCCAGCTTAGTCAGCGGGAGGATCAACAATGAGCAGTTCTTC.

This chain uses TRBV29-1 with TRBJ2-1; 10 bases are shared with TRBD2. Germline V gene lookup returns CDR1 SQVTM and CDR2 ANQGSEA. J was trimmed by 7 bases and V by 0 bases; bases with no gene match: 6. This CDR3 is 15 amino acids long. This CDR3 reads CSVEDPRLAGNEQFF. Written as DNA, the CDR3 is TGCAGCGTTGAAGATCCCAGACTAGCGGGTAATGAGCAGTTCTTC.

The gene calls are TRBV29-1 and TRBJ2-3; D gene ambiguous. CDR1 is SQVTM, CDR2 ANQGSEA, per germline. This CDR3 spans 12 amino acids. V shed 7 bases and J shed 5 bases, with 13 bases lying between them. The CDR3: CSGGIREDTQYF. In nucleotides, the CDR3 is TGCAGCGGCGGTATCCGCGAAGATACGCAGTATTTT.

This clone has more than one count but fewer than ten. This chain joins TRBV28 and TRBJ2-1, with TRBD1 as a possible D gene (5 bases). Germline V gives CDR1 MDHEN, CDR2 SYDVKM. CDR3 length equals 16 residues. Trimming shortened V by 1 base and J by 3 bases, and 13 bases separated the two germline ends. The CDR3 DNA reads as TGTGCCAGCAGTTTATCAGGGCCAGGGTACTACAATGAGCAGTTCTTC. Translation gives CASSLSGPGYYNEQFF.

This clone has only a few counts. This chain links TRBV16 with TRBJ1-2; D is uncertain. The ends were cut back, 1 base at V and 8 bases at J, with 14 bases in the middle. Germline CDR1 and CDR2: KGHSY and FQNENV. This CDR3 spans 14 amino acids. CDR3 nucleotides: TGTGCCAGCAGCCAATTCGTGACGGAGTTAGGCTACACCTTC. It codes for CASSQFVTELGYTF.

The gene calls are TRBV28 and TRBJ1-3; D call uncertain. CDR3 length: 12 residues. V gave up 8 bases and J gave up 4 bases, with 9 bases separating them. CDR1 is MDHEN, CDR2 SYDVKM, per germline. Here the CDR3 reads CASGRFGNTIYF. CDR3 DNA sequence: TGTGCCAGCGGGAGGTTCGGAAACACCATATATTTT.

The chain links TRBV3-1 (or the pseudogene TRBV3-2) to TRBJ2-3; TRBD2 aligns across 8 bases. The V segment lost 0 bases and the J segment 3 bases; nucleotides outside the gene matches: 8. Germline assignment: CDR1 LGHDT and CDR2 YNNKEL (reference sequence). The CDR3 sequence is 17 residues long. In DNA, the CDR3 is TGTGCCAGCAGCCAAGATGGGGCGGGAGGACGGACAGATACGCAGTATTTT. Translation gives CASSQDGAGGRTDTQYF.

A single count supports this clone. The DNA for the CDR3 is TGTGCCAGCAGCTCCGTCGCGGGAGAGACCCAGTACTTC. This codes for CASSSVAGETQYF. The chain combines TRBV5-6 with TRBJ2-5, with D possibly TRBD2 on 5 matching bases. V shed 3 bases and J shed 4 bases, with 10 bases lying between them. CDR3 size: 13 residues. The germline V gene encodes CDR1 SGHDT and CDR2 YYEEEE. The complete variable domain, with remaining parts taken from reference TRBV5-6 and TRBJ2-5, reads DAGVTQSPTHLIKTRGQQVTLRCSPKSGHDTVSWYQQALGQGPQFIFQYYEEEERQRGNFPDRFSGHQFPNYSSELNVNALLLGDSALYLCASSSVAGETQYFGPGTRLLVL.

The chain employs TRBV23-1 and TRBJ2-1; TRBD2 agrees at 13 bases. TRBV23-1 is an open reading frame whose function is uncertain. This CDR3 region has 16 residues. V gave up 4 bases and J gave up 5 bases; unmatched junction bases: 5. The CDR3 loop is CASSPRGLAGNNEQFF. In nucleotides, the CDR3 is TGCGCCAGCAGTCCCAGGGGACTAGCGGGAAACAATGAGCAGTTCTTC.

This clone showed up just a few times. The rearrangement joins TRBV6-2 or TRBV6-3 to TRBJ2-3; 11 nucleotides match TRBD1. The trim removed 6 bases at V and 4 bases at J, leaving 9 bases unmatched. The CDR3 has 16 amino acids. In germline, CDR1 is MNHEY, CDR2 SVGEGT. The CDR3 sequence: CASSTGTGGFPDTQYF. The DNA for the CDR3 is TGTGCCAGCAGCACCGGGACAGGGGGGTTCCCAGATACGCAGTATTTT.

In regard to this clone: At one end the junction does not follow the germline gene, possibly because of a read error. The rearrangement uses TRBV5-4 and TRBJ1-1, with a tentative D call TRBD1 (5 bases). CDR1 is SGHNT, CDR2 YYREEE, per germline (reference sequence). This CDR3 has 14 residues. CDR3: CASSFVAGNAEAFF. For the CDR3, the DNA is TGTGCCAGCAGCTTTGTTGCAGGGAACGCTGAAGCTTTCTTT.

The CDR3 reads CASRSRTGGSGNTIYF. The CDR3 DNA sequence: TGTGCCAGCCGGTCTCGGACAGGGGGATCTGGAAACACCATATATTTT. This chain joins TRBV3-1 (or the pseudogene TRBV3-2) and TRBJ1-3; 10 positions match TRBD1. CDR3 length equals 16 residues. The germline V gene encodes CDR1 LGHDT and CDR2 YNNKEL (reference sequence). V shed 8 bases and J 1 base; nucleotides not matched to a gene: 8.

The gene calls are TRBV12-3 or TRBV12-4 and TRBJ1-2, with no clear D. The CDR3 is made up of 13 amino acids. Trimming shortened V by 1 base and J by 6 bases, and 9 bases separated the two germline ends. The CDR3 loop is CASSLGIGDGYTF. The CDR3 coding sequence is TGTGCCAGCAGTTTAGGGATCGGGGATGGCTACACCTTC.

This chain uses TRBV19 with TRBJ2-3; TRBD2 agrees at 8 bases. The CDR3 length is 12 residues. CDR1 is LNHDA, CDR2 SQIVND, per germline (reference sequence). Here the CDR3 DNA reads TGTGCTCAACGGGGGGGGCCGGATACGCAGTATTTT. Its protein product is CAQRGGPDTQYF.

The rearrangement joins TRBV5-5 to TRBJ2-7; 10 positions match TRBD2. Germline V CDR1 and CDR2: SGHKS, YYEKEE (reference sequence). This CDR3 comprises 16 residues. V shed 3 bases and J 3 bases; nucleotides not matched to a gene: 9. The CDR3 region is CASSWDVAGGFYEQYF. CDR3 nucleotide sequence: TGTGCCAGCAGCTGGGACGTAGCGGGAGGTTTCTACGAGCAGTACTTC.

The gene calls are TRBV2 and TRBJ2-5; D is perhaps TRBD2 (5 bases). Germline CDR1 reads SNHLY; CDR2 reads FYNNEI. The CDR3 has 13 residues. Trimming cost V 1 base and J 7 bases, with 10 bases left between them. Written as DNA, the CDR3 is TGTGCCAGCAGTGAAGTGCTCCGGGGGACCCAGTACTTC. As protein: CASSEVLRGTQYF. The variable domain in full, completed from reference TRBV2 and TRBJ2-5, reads EPEVTQTPSHQVTQMGQEVILRCVPISNHLYFYWYRQILGQKVEFLVSFYNNEISEKSEIFDDQFSVERPDGSNFTLKIRSTKLEDSAMYFCASSEVLRGTQYFGPGTRLLVL.

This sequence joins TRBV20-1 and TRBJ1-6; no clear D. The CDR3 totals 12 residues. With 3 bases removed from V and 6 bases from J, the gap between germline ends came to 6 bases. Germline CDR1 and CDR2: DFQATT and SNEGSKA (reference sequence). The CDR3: CSASGLNSPLHF. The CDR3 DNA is TGCAGTGCTAGTGGTCTTAATTCACCCCTCCACTTT.

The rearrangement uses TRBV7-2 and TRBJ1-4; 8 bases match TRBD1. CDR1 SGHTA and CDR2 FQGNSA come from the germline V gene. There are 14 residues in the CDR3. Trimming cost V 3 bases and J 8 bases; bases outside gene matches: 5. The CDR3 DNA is TGTGCCAGCAGCTTCGACAGGGGTGACGAAAAACTGTTTTTT. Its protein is CASSFDRGDEKLFF.

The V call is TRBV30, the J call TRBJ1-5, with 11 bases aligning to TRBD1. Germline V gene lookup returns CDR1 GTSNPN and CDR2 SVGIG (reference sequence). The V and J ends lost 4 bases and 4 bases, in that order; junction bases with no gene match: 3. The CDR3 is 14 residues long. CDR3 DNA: TGTGCCTGGACGGACAGGGGGCCGAATCAGCCCCAGCATTTT. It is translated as CAWTDRGPNQPQHF. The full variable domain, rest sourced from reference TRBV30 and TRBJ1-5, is SQTIHQWPATLVQPVGSPLSLECTVEGTSNPNLYWYRQAAGRGLQLLFYSVGIGQISSEVPQNLSASRPQDRQFILSSKKLLLSDSGFYLCAWTDRGPNQPQHFGDGTRLSIL.

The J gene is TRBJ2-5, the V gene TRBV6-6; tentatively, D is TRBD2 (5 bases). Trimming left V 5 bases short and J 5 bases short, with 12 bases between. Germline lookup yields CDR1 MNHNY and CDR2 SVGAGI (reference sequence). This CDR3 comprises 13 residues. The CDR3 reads CASSERALETQYF. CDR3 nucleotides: TGTGCCAGCAGTGAGAGGGCCCTGGAGACCCAGTACTTC.

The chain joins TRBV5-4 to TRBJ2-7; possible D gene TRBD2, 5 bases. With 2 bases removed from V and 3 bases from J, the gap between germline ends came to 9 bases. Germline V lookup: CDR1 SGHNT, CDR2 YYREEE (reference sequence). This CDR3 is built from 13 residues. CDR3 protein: CASSFTGNYEQYF. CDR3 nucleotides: TGTGCCAGCAGCTTCACGGGGAACTACGAGCAGTACTTC. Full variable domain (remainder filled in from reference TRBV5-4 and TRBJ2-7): ETGVTQSPTHLIKTRGQQVTLRCSSQSGHNTVSWYQQALGQGPQFIFQYYREEENGRGNFPPRFSGLQFPNYSSELNVNALELDDSALYLCASSFTGNYEQYFGPGTRLTVT.

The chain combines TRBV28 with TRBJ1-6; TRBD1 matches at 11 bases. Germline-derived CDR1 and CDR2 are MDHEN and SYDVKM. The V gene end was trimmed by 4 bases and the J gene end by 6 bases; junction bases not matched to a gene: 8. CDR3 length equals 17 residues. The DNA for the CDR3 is TGTGCCAGCAGTTCGGGACAGGGGGAACTCTCTAATTCACCCCTCCACTTT. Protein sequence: CASSSGQGELSNSPLHF.

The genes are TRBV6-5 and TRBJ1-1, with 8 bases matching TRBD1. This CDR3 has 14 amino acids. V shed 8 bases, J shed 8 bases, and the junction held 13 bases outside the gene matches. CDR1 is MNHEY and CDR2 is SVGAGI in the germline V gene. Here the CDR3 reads CASSLGTGLREAFF. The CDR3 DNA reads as TGTGCCAGCTCCCTAGGGACAGGTCTCAGGGAAGCTTTCTTT.

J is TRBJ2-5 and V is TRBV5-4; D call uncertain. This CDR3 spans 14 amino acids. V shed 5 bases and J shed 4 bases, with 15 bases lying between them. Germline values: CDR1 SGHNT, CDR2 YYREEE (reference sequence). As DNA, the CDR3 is TGTGCCAGCAGACCGAGCCGCCCGTCAGAGACCCAGTACTTC. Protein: CASRPSRPSETQYF.

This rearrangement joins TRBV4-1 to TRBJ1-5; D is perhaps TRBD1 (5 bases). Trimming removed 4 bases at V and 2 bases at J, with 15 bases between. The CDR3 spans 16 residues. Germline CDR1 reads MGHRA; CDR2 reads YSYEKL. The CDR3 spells CASSRGGGLGNQPQHF. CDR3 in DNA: TGCGCCAGCAGCCGGGGGGGAGGGCTTGGCAATCAGCCCCAGCATTTT.

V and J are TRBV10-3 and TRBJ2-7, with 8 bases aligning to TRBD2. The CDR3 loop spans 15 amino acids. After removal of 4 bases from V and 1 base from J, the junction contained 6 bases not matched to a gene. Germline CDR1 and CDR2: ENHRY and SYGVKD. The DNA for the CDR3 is TGTGCCATCAGTGGTCCCCAGCGGGAGTCCTACGAGCAGTACTTC. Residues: CAISGPQRESYEQYF.

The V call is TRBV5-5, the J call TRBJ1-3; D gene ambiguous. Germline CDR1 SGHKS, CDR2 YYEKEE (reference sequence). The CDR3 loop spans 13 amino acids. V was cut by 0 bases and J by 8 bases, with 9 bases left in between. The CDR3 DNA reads TGTGCCAGCAGCTTGGAAGGGCGGGACACCATATATTTT. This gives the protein CASSLEGRDTIYF.

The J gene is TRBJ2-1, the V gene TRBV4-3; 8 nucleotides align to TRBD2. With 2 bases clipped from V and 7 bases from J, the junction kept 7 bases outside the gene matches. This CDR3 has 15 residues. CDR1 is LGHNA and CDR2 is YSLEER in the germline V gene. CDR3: CASSQSSGGLNEQFF. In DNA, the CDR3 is TGCGCCAGCAGCCAATCGAGCGGGGGACTGAATGAGCAGTTCTTC.